Sequencing of this TCR beta chain was carried out in a study of human T cells and chemical hapten exposure. Across the study: Per-sample TCR yield variation was attributed mainly to small pooled library volume differences.

Original methodology: Per-sample TCR counts ranged from about 20,000 to 700,000, median around 88,000. TCRdb re-analysed the RACE reads in MiXCR, keeping a single row per CDR3 protein. The V and J calls, along with clone size, are taken from TCRdb and not from the paper's own processing. This table holds roughly 380,000 distinct CDR3 sequences, around 5.5% found once. Time point: pre-sensitization, week 0. As to treatment: therapeutic diphenylcyclopropenone sensitization with weekly scalp DPC. The CDR3 is 13 amino acids. Per the germline V gene, CDR1 is SEHNR and CDR2 is FQNEAQ (reference sequence). The V gene lost 8 bases and the J gene lost 0 bases, with 10 bases spanning the gap. This clonotype was seen many times.

The material was whole blood, obtained in connection with sensitization to the hapten diphenylcyclopropenone (DPC). The receptor was derived from a woman between 50 and 59 years old with alopecia areata. Some clones in this sample may be carry-over from other donors' samples. The chain is built from TRBV7-9 and TRBJ1-1; D gene unclear. The CDR3 DNA reads TGTGCCAGCCATGCTCATGTGAACACTGAAGCTTTCTTT. Amino acid sequence: CASHAHVNTEAFF.